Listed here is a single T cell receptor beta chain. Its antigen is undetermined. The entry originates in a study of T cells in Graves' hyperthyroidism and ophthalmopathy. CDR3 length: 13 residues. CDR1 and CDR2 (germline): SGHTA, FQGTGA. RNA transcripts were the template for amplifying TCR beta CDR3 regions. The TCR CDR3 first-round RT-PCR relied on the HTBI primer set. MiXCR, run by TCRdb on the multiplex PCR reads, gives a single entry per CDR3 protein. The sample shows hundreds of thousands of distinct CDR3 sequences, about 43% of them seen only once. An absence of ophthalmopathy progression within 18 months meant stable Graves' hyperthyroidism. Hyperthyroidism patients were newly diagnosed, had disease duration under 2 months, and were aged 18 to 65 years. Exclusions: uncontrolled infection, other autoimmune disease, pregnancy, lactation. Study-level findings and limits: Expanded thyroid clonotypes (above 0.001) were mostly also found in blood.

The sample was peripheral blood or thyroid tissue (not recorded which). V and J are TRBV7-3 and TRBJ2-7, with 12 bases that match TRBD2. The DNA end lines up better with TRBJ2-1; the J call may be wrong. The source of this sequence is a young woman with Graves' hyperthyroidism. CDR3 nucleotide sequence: TGTGCCAGCAGCCCGGGACTAGCGGGTGAGCAGTTCTTC. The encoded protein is CASSPGLAGEQFF.